These T cell receptor beta chains were read from a single sample in a study of T cell changes during pregnancy in multiple sclerosis. The assay was immunoSEQ multiplex PCR, and TCRdb's table has in-frame clones only and misses some. This sample has some 20,000 clones, with less than 90% found just once. Material: CD4+ T cells from peripheral blood mononuclear cells, obtained in the first trimester of pregnancy. These receptors came from a female donor in good health, enrolled as a control in a pregnancy study. The CDR3 runs from the conserved cysteine through the conserved F or W. A D gene is named only where the DNA matches it firmly. Size is stated for part of the rows, as once, few or many counts, or as a class when the clone is expanded.

j_call d_call v_call clone_size cdr3_aa cdr3_nt
TRBJ2-5 TRBD2 TRBV4-2 NA CASSQESRGDQETQYF TGTGCCAGCAGCCAAGAAAGCCGGGGGGACCAAGAGACCCAGTACTTC
TRBJ2-6 NA TRBV2 NA CASMYSGANVLTF TGTGCCAGCATGTACTCTGGGGCCAACGTCCTGACTTTC
TRBJ1-1 NA TRBV7-8 NA CASSPTGGRTNTEAFF TGTGCCAGCAGTCCTACCGGGGGAAGAACGAACACTGAAGCTTTCTTT
TRBJ2-3 NA TRBV7-3 NA CASSPRATDTQYF TGTGCCAGCAGCCCCAGGGCCACAGATACGCAGTATTTT
TRBJ2-1 TRBD2 TRBV5-1 once CASSLVLSGSEVSYNEQFF TGCGCCAGCAGCTTGGTTCTTAGCGGGAGTGAAGTCTCCTACAATGAGCAGTTCTTC
TRBJ2-1 TRBD2 TRBV5-1 NA CASSLASGRVYNEQFF TGCGCCAGCAGCTTGGCTAGCGGGAGGGTATACAATGAGCAGTTCTTC
TRBJ2-2 TRBD2 TRBV19 NA CASREREGLGELFF TGTGCCAGTAGGGAAAGGGAGGGCCTCGGGGAGCTATTTTTT
TRBJ1-1 NA TRBV5-1 NA CASSETPDRTEAFF TGCGCCAGCAGCGAAACCCCCGACAGAACTGAAGCTTTCTTT
TRBJ1-2 NA TRBV11-2 NA CASSSRDGYTF TGTGCCAGCAGCTCCAGGGATGGCTACACCTTC
TRBJ1-2 TRBD1 TRBV7-9 NA CASSLGTGGLNYGYTF TGTGCCAGCAGCTTAGGGACAGGGGGCCTTAACTATGGCTACACCTTC
TRBJ2-7 TRBD2 TRBV11-2 NA CASSPGGHEQYF TGTGCCAGCAGCCCGGGGGGGCACGAGCAGTACTTC
TRBJ2-2 TRBD1 TRBV7-3 NA CASSQRGTANTGELFF TGTGCCAGCAGCCAACGAGGGACAGCGAACACCGGGGAGCTGTTTTTT
TRBJ1-6 TRBD1 TRBV9 NA CASSEGQRPGYNSPLHF TGTGCCAGCAGCGAGGGACAGCGGCCCGGCTATAATTCACCCCTCCACTTT
TRBJ2-5 NA TRBV18 NA CASSPRLEETQYF TGTGCCAGCTCACCACGACTAGAGGAGACCCAGTACTTC
TRBJ2-5 NA TRBV10-3 NA CATRDFQETQYF TGTGCCACCCGGGATTTCCAAGAGACCCAGTACTTC
TRBJ1-2 NA TRBV7-2 once CASSSAAGADYGYTF TGTGCCAGCAGCTCCGCGGCAGGGGCGGACTATGGCTACACCTTC
TRBJ1-5 TRBD1 TRBV5-6 NA CASTRGQGQEPQHF TGTGCCAGCACCCGAGGACAGGGCCAGGAGCCCCAGCATTTT
TRBJ2-1 TRBD1 TRBV9 NA CASSVVWTGDNEQFF TGTGCCAGCAGCGTAGTTTGGACAGGGGACAATGAGCAGTTCTTC
TRBJ2-2 TRBD1 TRBV6-6 NA CASSRQGNAGELFF TGTGCCAGCAGTCGACAGGGGAACGCCGGGGAGCTGTTTTTT
TRBJ1-1 TRBD1 TRBV2 NA CASSAAGTGLGTEAFF TGTGCCAGCAGTGCCGCCGGGACAGGGTTGGGCACTGAAGCTTTCTTT
TRBJ1-6 NA TRBV5-1 NA CASSLDGSTTGSSPLHF TGCGCCAGCAGCTTGGACGGGTCTACGACCGGTTCTTCACCCCTCCACTTT
TRBJ2-1 NA TRBV28 NA CASRLTIPSEQFF TGTGCCAGCAGACTGACTATCCCCTCTGAGCAGTTCTTC
TRBJ1-6 NA TRBV14 NA CASSQGQWSSPLHF TGTGCCAGCAGCCAAGGGCAGTGGAGTTCACCCCTCCACTTT
TRBJ1-3 NA TRBV7-9 NA CASSSGQSSGNTIYF TGTGCCAGCAGCTCCGGACAGAGCTCTGGAAACACCATATATTTT
TRBJ2-1 TRBD1 TRBV19 NA CASSVKQGNNNEQFF TGTGCCAGTAGTGTGAAACAGGGGAACAACAATGAGCAGTTCTTC
TRBJ1-1 NA TRBV7-9 NA CASSSHRENTEAFF TGTGCCAGCAGCTCCCATAGAGAGAACACTGAAGCTTTCTTT
TRBJ1-1 NA TRBV9 NA CASSVEGYTEAFF TGTGCCAGCAGCGTAGAGGGGTACACTGAAGCTTTCTTT
TRBJ2-3 TRBD2 TRBV19 few CASSIPGGADTQYF TGTGCCAGTAGTATTCCGGGAGGCGCAGATACGCAGTATTTT
TRBJ2-3 TRBD1 TRBV18 NA CASSVGQGKLSDTQYF TGTGCCAGCTCCGTGGGACAGGGGAAGTTGTCAGATACGCAGTATTTT
TRBJ1-1 NA TRBV28 NA CASSFTRYRTTNTEAFF TGTGCCAGCAGTTTCACTCGATACAGGACCACGAACACTGAAGCTTTCTTT
TRBJ1-6 NA TRBV5-4 once CASSSGGVSPLHF TGTGCCAGCAGCTCGGGAGGGGTATCACCCCTCCACTTT
TRBJ2-7 TRBD2 TRBV6-5 once CASSRAWTSSYEQYF TGTGCCAGCAGCCGCGCGTGGACTAGCTCCTACGAGCAGTACTTC
TRBJ1-1 TRBD1 TRBV6-5 NA CASSYSTGEGTEAFF TGTGCCAGCAGTTACTCGACAGGGGAAGGCACTGAAGCTTTCTTT
TRBJ1-1 TRBD1 TRBV25-1 NA CASNPTGAFEAFF TGTGCCAGCAACCCGACAGGGGCCTTTGAAGCTTTCTTT
TRBJ1-5 NA TRBV5-6 once CASSQEGEWSQPQHF TGTGCCAGCAGTCAAGAGGGGGAATGGAGTCAGCCCCAGCATTTT
TRBJ1-4 NA TRBV15 NA CATSREGPRGDEKLFF TGTGCCACCAGCAGAGAAGGACCCAGGGGCGATGAAAAACTGTTTTTT
TRBJ1-1 NA TRBV6-7 NA CASRPLKGANTEAFF TGTGCCAGCCGCCCACTTAAGGGAGCGAACACTGAAGCTTTCTTT
TRBJ2-7 TRBD2 TRBV27 once CASSLFGGRAYEQYF TGTGCCAGCAGTTTATTTGGCGGGAGGGCTTACGAGCAGTACTTC
TRBJ1-3 NA TRBV5-1 once CASSLGAAGNTIYF TGCGCCAGCAGCTTAGGGGCGGCTGGAAACACCATATATTTT
TRBJ2-5 TRBD1 TRBV15 NA CATSRGDSQETQYF TGTGCCACCAGCAGAGGGGACAGCCAAGAGACCCAGTACTTC